Presented here are 27 T cell receptor beta chains from one specimen sequenced in a study of CD8+ T cells in alopecia areata. Extraction and reverse transcription of RNA yielded cDNA as the sequencing template. Method: immunoSEQ multiplex PCR; TCRdb's copy keeps in-frame clones and lacks some. This sample has roughly 2,000 clones, each found more than once. The authors sorted pooled cutaneous lymph node cells using CD4, CD8alpha, NKG2D, NKG2ACE and other markers. The specimen sequenced was CD8+ T cells sorted from a lymph node. The receptors here all came from a C3H/HeJ mouse with alopecia areata. MHC haplotype of the mouse line: H2-k.

In its sample, this clone was seen many times. Each gene name is a mouse one. The read gets to within 4 residues of the CDR3 end, and the germline J gene fills in the rest. The genes are TRBV5 and TRBJ2-1, with 11 nucleotides matching TRBD1. Germline V gene sequence: CDR1 LGHNA, CDR2 YNLKQL (reference sequence). The CDR3 sequence is 16 residues long. The sequenced part of the CDR3 DNA is TGTGCCAGCAGCCAAGATAAGGACAGGGGGCGGGCT. It is translated as CASSQDKDRGRA. The whole CDR3 protein reads CASSQDKDRGRAEQFF.

The table lists this clone with many counts. Germline and genes here are mouse. The read comes to an end 4 residues before the CDR3 does, leaving the germline J gene to fill in the end. V gene TRBV13-3 combines with J gene TRBJ2-5; perhaps TRBD2 as D (7 bases). The germline V gene has CDR1 NNHDY and CDR2 SYVADS. V was shortened by 1 base and J by 2 bases, with 8 bases between the two germline ends. The CDR3 has 14 residues. The DNA read from the CDR3 is TGTGCCAGCAGTGATTGGGGGGCCCAAGAC. Its translation: CASSDWGAQD. From start to end, the CDR3 is CASSDWGAQDTQYF.

This clone has a count of ten or more. Gene and germline names: mouse. Read data end 4 residues before the CDR3 end; the end is taken from the germline J gene. The chain is built from TRBV3 and TRBJ2-5, with 12 bases lining up with TRBD2. This CDR3 has 15 residues. Germline CDR1 SNHLY, CDR2 FYNGKV (reference sequence). CDR3 amino acids: CASSLGDWGEDTQYF. The sequenced CDR3 bases are TGTGCCAGCAGCTTAGGGGACTGGGGGGAAGAC.

This clone was seen ten or more times. The listed genes are named as in mouse. The read falls 4 residues short of the CDR3 end, and the missing part is taken from the germline J gene. The genes are TRBV13-3 and TRBJ2-7; D is perhaps TRBD2 (7 bases). V was clipped by 2 bases and J by 3 bases, with 9 bases between them. This CDR3 region has 13 residues. Germline V gene lookup returns CDR1 NNHDY and CDR2 SYVADS. Incomplete CDR3 DNA: TGTGCCAGCAGTGACTGGGGGCGCTAT. As protein: CASSDWGRY. The entire CDR3 protein reads CASSDWGRYEQYF.

This clone was detected a few times. A far larger clone is one base from this, pointing to a likely read error. Genes here carry mouse names. The CDR3 end lies 4 residues beyond the end of the read and is filled in from the germline J gene. The V call is TRBV29, the J call TRBJ2-1, with D maybe TRBD2 (6 bases). The CDR3 loop spans 13 amino acids. Trimming shortened V by 6 bases and J by 5 bases, and 11 bases separated the two germline ends. The germline gives CDR1 MSHET, CDR2 SYDVDS. The CDR3 region is CASSLGLDAEQFF. CDR3 DNA, as far as it was read: TGTGCTAGCAGCCTGGGGCTGGATGCT. Full variable domain (rest looked up from reference TRBV29 and TRBJ2-1): DMKVTQMPRYLIKRMGENVLLECGQDMSHETMYWYRQDPGLGLQLIYISYDVDSNSEGDIPKGYRVSRKKREHFSLILDSAKTNQTSVYFCASSLGLDAEQFFGPGTRLTVL.

At least ten counts were recorded for this clone. Gene names are the mouse ones. The read ends 4 residues before the CDR3 terminus; that terminus is restored from the germline J gene. V usage is TRBV12-1 and J usage is TRBJ2-7, with 10 bases lining up with TRBD2. Germline V gene sequence: CDR1 SGHSN, CDR2 HYEKVE. This CDR3 contains 14 residues. CDR3 protein: CASSLPGLGYEQYF. CDR3 DNA, as far as it was read: TGTGCCAGCTCTCTCCCGGGACTGGGGTAT.

With regard to this clone: Gene names are mouse gene names. The CDR3 is cut off 4 residues early in the read; its end comes from the germline J gene. This chain links TRBV13-3 with TRBJ2-5, with 9 bases that match TRBD2. The V gene end was trimmed by 0 bases and the J gene end by 2 bases; junction bases not matched to a gene: 1. The CDR3 consists of 15 residues. Germline CDR1 reads NNHDY; CDR2 reads SYVADS. CDR3 sequence: CASSDGDWVQDTQYF. The part of the CDR3 DNA that was read is TGTGCCAGCAGTGATGGGGACTGGGTCCAAGAC.

This clone rates as large. The genes and germline here are from mouse. The read falls 4 residues short of the CDR3 end, and the missing part is taken from the germline J gene. The chain recombines TRBV19 with TRBJ2-4; D perhaps matches TRBD1 (7 bases). From germline, CDR1 is FNHDT and CDR2 SITEND (reference sequence). The CDR3 spans 14 residues. CDR3 sequence: CASSIPGGRNTLYF. The CDR3 DNA, read in part, is TGTGCCAGCAGTATACCAGGGGGGAGGAAC.

About this clone itself: Mouse gene names and germline throughout. Read data end 4 residues before the CDR3 end; the end is taken from the germline J gene. The rearrangement uses TRBV19 and TRBJ2-4; no clear D. The CDR3 contains 12 residues. CDR1 is FNHDT and CDR2 is SITEND in the germline V gene (reference sequence). V was pared by 5 bases and J by 1 base, with 5 bases between. This CDR3 reads CASRVGQNTLYF. CDR3 bases read: TGTGCCAGCAGGGTGGGTCAAAAC.

This clone was counted only a few times. Gene names follow the mouse nomenclature. The sequence runs out 4 residues before the end of the CDR3; the remainder is reconstructed from the germline J gene. The chain links TRBV14 to TRBJ2-1, with 11 bases lining up with TRBD2. CDR1 SGHDT and CDR2 FRDEAV come from the germline V gene. V shed 6 bases and J 4 bases; nucleotides not matched to a gene: 9. This CDR3 contains 16 residues. CDR3 amino acids: CASTPGLGVLYAEQFF. The sequenced CDR3 bases are TGTGCCAGCACCCCGGGACTGGGGGTCCTTTATGCT.

This clone appeared a few times. Mouse gene names apply. The CDR3 is cut off 4 residues early in the read; its end comes from the germline J gene. The rearrangement joins TRBV1 to TRBJ2-7, with 9 bases aligning to TRBD2. This CDR3 is 15 amino acids long. In germline, CDR1 is NSQYPW, CDR2 LRSPGD (reference sequence). The CDR3 DNA, read in part, is TGCACCTGCAGTGCAGATCGGCTGGGGGGGTAT. Encoded protein: CTCSADRLGGY. The entire CDR3 protein is CTCSADRLGGYEQYF.

This clone was counted at least ten times. Gene names are mouse gene names. Read sequence stops 4 residues before the CDR3 end, and the germline J gene provides the missing end. V and J are TRBV13-1 and TRBJ2-3; 11 nucleotides match TRBD2. The CDR3 contains 15 residues. The junction had 2 bases not matched to a gene; V was cut back by 2 bases and J by 3 bases. The V gene's germline CDR1 is NSHNY and CDR2 SYGAGN. The CDR3 bases that were read are TGTGCCAGCAGTGAAAGGACTGGGGGGGCAGAA. Its protein is CASSERTGGAE. The CDR3, in full, reads CASSERTGGAETLYF.

This clone was counted at least ten times. Genes and germline come from the mouse. The read ends 4 residues before the CDR3 terminus; that terminus is restored from the germline J gene. The V gene is TRBV13-3, the J gene TRBJ2-7, with D possibly TRBD2 on 5 matching bases. Between the trimmed V and J ends, which lost 1 base and 3 bases, there was a span of 8 bases. Germline V CDR1 and CDR2: NNHDY, SYVADS. The CDR3 covers 13 residues. The covered CDR3 bases are TGTGCCAGCAGTGATTCTGGGAACTAT. This translates into CASSDSGNY. In full, the CDR3 reads CASSDSGNYEQYF.

This clone was counted at least ten times. Gene names denote mouse genes. The CDR3 end lies 4 residues beyond the end of the read and is filled in from the germline J gene. This sequence joins TRBV13-2 and TRBJ2-7; weak D call: TRBD1 (6 bases). Germline CDR1 NNHNN, CDR2 SYGAGS (reference sequence). CDR3 length equals 12 residues. CDR3 loop: CASDLQGYEQYF. The sequenced part of the CDR3 DNA is TGTGCCAGCGATCTACAGGGATAT.

This clone was counted only a few times. The gene symbols are mouse symbols. The read ends 4 residues before the CDR3 terminus; that terminus is restored from the germline J gene. V and J are TRBV19 and TRBJ2-1; 8 positions agree with TRBD2. CDR1 FNHDT and CDR2 SITEND come from the germline V gene (reference sequence). V shed 1 base and J 3 bases; nucleotides not matched to a gene: 6. This CDR3 has 16 residues. The CDR3 reads CASSIKGWGVYAEQFF. The DNA read from the CDR3 is TGTGCCAGCAGTATAAAGGGCTGGGGGGTCTATGCT.

This clone has at least ten counts. Any gene name here is a mouse gene name. CDR3 protein: CASGGWGVYAEQFF. CDR3 bases read: TGTGCCAGCGGGGGCTGGGGGGTCTATGCT. The genes are TRBV13-2 and TRBJ2-1; 8 nucleotides align to TRBD2. The observed sequence ends 4 residues before the CDR3 terminus, with the missing tail filled in from the germline J gene. The CDR3 contains 14 residues. Germline-derived CDR1 and CDR2 are NNHNN and SYGAGS (reference sequence). Losses at the gene ends were 5 bases for V and 3 bases for J; bases not matched to a gene: 4.

In its sample, this clone is medium-sized (0.01 to 0.1%). The genes and germline here are from mouse. The CDR3 end lies 4 residues beyond the end of the read and is filled in from the germline J gene. J is TRBJ2-7 and V is TRBV31; TRBD1 aligns across 9 bases. Germline loops: CDR1 GKSSPN, CDR2 SITVG. The CDR3 runs to 14 residues. Incomplete CDR3 DNA: TGTGCCTTCCTTAATCGACAGGGGGGATAT. As protein: CAFLNRQGGY. The entire CDR3 reads CAFLNRQGGYEQYF.

This clone was observed at least ten times. Each gene name is a mouse one. The DNA ends 4 residues before the CDR3 does, and the rest of the CDR3 is filled in from the germline J gene. The genes are TRBV13-3 and TRBJ2-3, with TRBD2 matching over 14 bases. V lost 4 bases and J lost 3; bases outside the gene matches: 4. The germline V gene has CDR1 NNHDY and CDR2 SYVADS. The CDR3 totals 16 residues. CDR3 loop: CASSPGLGGRAETLYF. The covered CDR3 bases are TGTGCCAGCAGTCCGGGACTGGGGGGGCGCGCAGAA.

This clone was detected a few times. Gene names are mouse gene names. The CDR3 end is not reached by the read, which stops 4 residues before it; the germline J gene fills it in. The V gene is TRBV3, the J gene TRBJ2-7; TRBD1 aligns across 9 bases. CDR3 length equals 15 residues. Germline V gives CDR1 SNHLY, CDR2 FYNGKV (reference sequence). V lost 4 bases to trimming and J lost 2 bases; unmatched junction nucleotides: 6. The CDR3 here is CASSSPGQGPYEQYF. CDR3 DNA (partial): TGTGCCAGCAGCTCACCGGGACAGGGACCCTAT.

This clone turned up a few times. Mouse gene names and germline throughout. This sample also contains other DNA sequences that code for the same CDR3. Partial CDR3 DNA: TGTGCCAGCAGCAGGGACAGTGCAAACTCC. Its protein is CASSRDSANS. The entire CDR3 sequence reads CASSRDSANSDYTF. The chain carries TRBV19 and TRBJ1-2; 7 bases align to TRBD1. The read ends 4 residues shy of where the CDR3 ends; the end is completed using the germline J gene. V lost 5 bases to trimming and J lost 0 bases; unmatched junction nucleotides: 4. Germline loops: CDR1 FNHDT, CDR2 SITEND (reference sequence). The CDR3 length is 14 residues.

This clone appeared many times. The genes are named according to mouse. The read gets to within 4 residues of the CDR3 end, and the germline J gene fills in the rest. This chain uses TRBV13-1 with TRBJ1-2; 10 nucleotides align to TRBD1. The CDR3 is 15 amino acids. The germline gives CDR1 NSHNY, CDR2 SYGAGN. The trim removed 1 base at V and 2 bases at J, leaving 2 bases unmatched. CDR3 protein: CASSDRQGANSDYTF. Incomplete CDR3 DNA: TGTGCCAGCAGTGATCGACAGGGGGCGAACTCC.

This clone is medium-sized (0.01 to 0.1%) by share. Genes and germline come from the mouse. Incomplete CDR3 DNA: TGTGCCAGCAGTGACAGGGGGCGGGACTCC. It specifies CASSDRGRDS. The whole CDR3 sequence reads CASSDRGRDSDYTF. This chain connects TRBV13-1 to TRBJ1-2; 8 bases map to TRBD1. The sequenced fragment ends 4 residues before the CDR3 boundary, so the rest is inferred from the germline J gene. The V gene end was trimmed by 2 bases and the J gene end by 3 bases; junction bases not matched to a gene: 3. The germline gives CDR1 NSHNY, CDR2 SYGAGN. The CDR3 is 14 residues long.

By frequency in the sample, this clone is hyperexpanded. The germline and genes are mouse ones. CDR3 DNA (partial): TGCACCTGCAGTGCAGATTCCAGGGGCGTTAACTATGCT. It yields the protein CTCSADSRGVNYA. The complete CDR3 sequence is CTCSADSRGVNYAEQFF. The chain employs TRBV1 and TRBJ2-1, with a weak D call TRBD1 (6 bases). The sequence runs out 4 residues before the end of the CDR3; the remainder is reconstructed from the germline J gene. Trimming stripped 0 bases from V and 0 bases from J, with 12 bases between. This CDR3 is built from 17 residues. Germline V gene sequence: CDR1 NSQYPW, CDR2 LRSPGD (reference sequence).

A word on this clone: The limits of the CDR3 on the DNA are not certain, so only TCRdb's listed CDR3 is given. Gene names refer to mouse genes. The gene calls are TRBV23 and TRBJ2-2; the D call of TRBD1 is as the table states it, not checked on the DNA. The CDR3 has 15 amino acids, counting both end residues. Germline V CDR1 and CDR2: KGHTA, FQNQQP. CDR3 amino acids: CAPAVNRRGTGQLYF.

This clone was detected ten times or more. The gene names here belong to mouse. The read gets to within 4 residues of the CDR3 end, and the germline J gene fills in the rest. This chain connects TRBV1 to TRBJ2-5; 7 bases align to TRBD1. This CDR3 contains 13 residues. The germline V gene encodes CDR1 NSQYPW and CDR2 LRSPGD (reference sequence). CDR3 residues: CTCSAGTEDTQYF. The DNA read from the CDR3 is TGCACCTGCAGTGCCGGGACAGAAGAC.

This clone was picked up many times. Genes here carry mouse names. Read data end 4 residues before the CDR3 end; the end is taken from the germline J gene. The rearrangement uses TRBV14 and TRBJ2-3, with 11 bases matching TRBD1. The CDR3 length is 16 residues. Germline values: CDR1 SGHDT, CDR2 FRDEAV. V dropped 1 base and J dropped 1; count of bases not matched to a gene: 2. The DNA read from the CDR3 is TGTGCCAGCAGTTTCGAGGGACAGGGGGGTGCAGAA. It translates to CASSFEGQGGAE. The entire CDR3 protein is CASSFEGQGGAETLYF.

About this clone itself: The gene symbols are mouse symbols. The sequenced fragment ends 4 residues before the CDR3 boundary, so the rest is inferred from the germline J gene. V gene TRBV13-1 combines with J gene TRBJ1-1, with unresolved D. In germline, CDR1 is NSHNY, CDR2 SYGAGN. CDR3 size: 13 residues. V lost 1 base and J lost 4, with 8 bases in between. The covered CDR3 bases are TGTGCCAGCAGTGATAGTCAACTCACA. It is translated as CASSDSQLT. The entire CDR3 sequence reads CASSDSQLTEVFF.